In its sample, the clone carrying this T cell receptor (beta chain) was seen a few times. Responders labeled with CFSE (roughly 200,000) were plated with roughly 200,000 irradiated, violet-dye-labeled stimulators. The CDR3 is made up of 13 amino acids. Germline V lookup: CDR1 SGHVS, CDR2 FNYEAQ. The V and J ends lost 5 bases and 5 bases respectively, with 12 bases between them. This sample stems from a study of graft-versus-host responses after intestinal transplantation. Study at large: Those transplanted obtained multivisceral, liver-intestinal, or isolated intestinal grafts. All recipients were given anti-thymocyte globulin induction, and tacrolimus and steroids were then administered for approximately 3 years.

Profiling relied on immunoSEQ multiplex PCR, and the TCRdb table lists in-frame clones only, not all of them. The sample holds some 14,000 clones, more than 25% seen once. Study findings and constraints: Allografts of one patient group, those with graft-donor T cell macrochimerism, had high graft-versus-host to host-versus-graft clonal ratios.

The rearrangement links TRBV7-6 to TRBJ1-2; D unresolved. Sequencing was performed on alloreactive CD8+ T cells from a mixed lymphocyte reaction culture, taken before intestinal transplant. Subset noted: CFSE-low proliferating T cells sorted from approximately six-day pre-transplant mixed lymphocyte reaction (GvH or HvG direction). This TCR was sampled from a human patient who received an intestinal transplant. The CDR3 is CASSPGGGYGYTF. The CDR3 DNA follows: TGTGCCAGCAGCCCCGGAGGTGGTTATGGCTACACCTTC.